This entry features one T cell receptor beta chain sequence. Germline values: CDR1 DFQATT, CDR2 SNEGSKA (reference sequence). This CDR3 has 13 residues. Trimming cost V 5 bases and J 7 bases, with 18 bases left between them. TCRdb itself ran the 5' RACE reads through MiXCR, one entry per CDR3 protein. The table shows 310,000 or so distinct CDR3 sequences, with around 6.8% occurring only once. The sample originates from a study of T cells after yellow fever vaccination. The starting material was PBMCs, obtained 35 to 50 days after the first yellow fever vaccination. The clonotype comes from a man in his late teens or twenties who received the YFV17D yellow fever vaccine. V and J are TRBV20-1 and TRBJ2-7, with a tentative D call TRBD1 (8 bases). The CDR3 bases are TGCAGTGCTGCGACAGGGGCCGGGGGGGAGCAGTACTTC. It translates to CSAATGAGGEQYF.